The entry that follows covers one T cell receptor beta chain sequence. Antigen unknown. The sample carries other DNA sequences with the same CDR3. This CDR3 spans 13 amino acids. Germline lookup yields CDR1 KGHSH and CDR2 LQKENI. Trimming took off 4 bases at V and 1 base at J, with 6 bases between the two ends. The data derive from a study of OX40 agonist ivuxolimab in advanced cancers. As for the study in general: While on treatment, patients had intravenous ivuxolimab at 0.01 to 10 mg/kg every 2 weeks. Overall study results and limits: Fewer expanded clones were found on average in CD4+ than in CD8+ T cells.

Blood draws occurred at baseline, cycle 4 day 1, and cycle 7 day 1. Only in-frame clones appear in the TCRdb table, and some are missing; sequencing was by immunoSEQ multiplex PCR. The sample holds roughly 97,000 clones, 70% to 90% seen once. The rearrangement joins TRBV18 to TRBJ2-3, with D possibly matching TRBD1 (5 bases). Sample: CD4+ or CD8+ T cells sorted from blood, taken in a trial of the OX40 agonist ivuxolimab. The source of this sequence is an adult with an advanced solid tumor such as melanoma, head and neck, liver or kidney cancer. CDR3 DNA sequence: TGTGCCAGCTCACAGACAGGCACAGATACGCAGTATTTT. Amino acid sequence: CASSQTGTDTQYF.